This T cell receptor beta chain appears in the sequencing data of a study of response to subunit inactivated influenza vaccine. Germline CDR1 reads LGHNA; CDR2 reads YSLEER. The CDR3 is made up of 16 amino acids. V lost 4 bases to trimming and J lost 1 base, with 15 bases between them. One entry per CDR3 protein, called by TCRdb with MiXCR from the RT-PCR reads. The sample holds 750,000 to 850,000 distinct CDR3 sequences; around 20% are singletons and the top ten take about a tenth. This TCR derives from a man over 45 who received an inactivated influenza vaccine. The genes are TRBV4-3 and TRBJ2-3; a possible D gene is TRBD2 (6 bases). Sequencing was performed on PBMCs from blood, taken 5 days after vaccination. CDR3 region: CASSPDRDLGTDTQYF. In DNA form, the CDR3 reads TGCGCCAGCAGCCCAGACCGGGACTTAGGCACAGATACGCAGTATTTT.